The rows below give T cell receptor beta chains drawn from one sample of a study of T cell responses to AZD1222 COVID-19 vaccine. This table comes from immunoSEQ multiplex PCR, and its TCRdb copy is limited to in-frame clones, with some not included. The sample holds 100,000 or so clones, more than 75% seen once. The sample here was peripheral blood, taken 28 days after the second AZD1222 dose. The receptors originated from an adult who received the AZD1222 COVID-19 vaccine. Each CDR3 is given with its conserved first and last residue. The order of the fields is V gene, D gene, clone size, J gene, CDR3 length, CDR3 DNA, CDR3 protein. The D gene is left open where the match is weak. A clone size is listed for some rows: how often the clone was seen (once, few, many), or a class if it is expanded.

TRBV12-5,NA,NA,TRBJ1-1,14,TGTGCTAGCTCCCGGGGCGTCCTTATTACTGAAGCTTTCTTT,CASSRGVLITEAFF
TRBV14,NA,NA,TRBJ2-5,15,TGTGCCAGCAGCCAAGGGCTCCATTTAGGAGAGACCCAGTACTTC,CASSQGLHLGETQYF
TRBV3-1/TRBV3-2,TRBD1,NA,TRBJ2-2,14,TGTGCCAGCGTGCGGACAGGGAACACCGGGGAGCTGTTTTTT,CASVRTGNTGELFF
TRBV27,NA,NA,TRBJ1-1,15,TGTGCCAGCAGTGCAAGGACTCATTCGGGGACTGAAGCTTTCTTT,CASSARTHSGTEAFF
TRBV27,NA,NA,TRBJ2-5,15,TGTGCCAGCAGTTTATGGGCGAGCCCCCAAGAGACCCAGTACTTC,CASSLWASPQETQYF
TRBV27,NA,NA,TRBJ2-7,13,TGTGCCAGCAGTTTCGCAGCCGCCTACGAGCAGTACTTC,CASSFAAAYEQYF
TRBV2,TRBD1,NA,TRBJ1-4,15,TGTGCCAGCAGCGAAGGACAGGGGCGCGGAGAAAAACTGTTTTTT,CASSEGQGRGEKLFF
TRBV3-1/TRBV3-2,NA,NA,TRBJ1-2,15,TGTGCCAGCAGCCAAGGCCTGGGGGGCGGGTATGGCTACACCTTC,CASSQGLGGGYGYTF
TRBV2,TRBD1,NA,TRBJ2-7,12,TGTGCCAGCAGCGGGGACAGTTACGAGCAGTACTTC,CASSGDSYEQYF
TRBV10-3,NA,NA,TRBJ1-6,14,TGTGCCGTCCGGGCCGGGGCCGGGGATTCACCCCTCCACTTT,CAVRAGAGDSPLHF
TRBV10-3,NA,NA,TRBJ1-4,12,TGTGCCATCAGTGAGGTCGGTGAAAAACTGTTTTTT,CAISEVGEKLFF
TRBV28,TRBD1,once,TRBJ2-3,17,TGTGCCAGCAGACGAACCCGGAACAGGGGGCAAACAGATACGCAGTATTTT,CASRRTRNRGQTDTQYF
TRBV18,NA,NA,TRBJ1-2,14,TGTGCCAGCTCACTGGACACCGTCGGGTATGGCTACACCTTC,CASSLDTVGYGYTF
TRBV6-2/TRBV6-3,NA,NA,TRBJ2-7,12,TGTGCCAGCAGTTACGACCGATACGAGCAGTACTTC,CASSYDRYEQYF
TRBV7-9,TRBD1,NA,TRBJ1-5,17,TGTGCCAGCAGCTGGGGACAGGGGGCTCGGGTTTTGGAGCCCCAGCATTTT,CASSWGQGARVLEPQHF
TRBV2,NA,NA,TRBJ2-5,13,TGTGCCAGCAGTGAGGGAAGACAAGAGACCCAGTACTTC,CASSEGRQETQYF